A single sample gave rise to the 3 T cell receptor beta chains below, sequenced in a study of neurological immune-mediated disorders. TCRdb called the 5' RACE reads again in MiXCR, with one record for every CDR3 protein. Of approximately 36,000 distinct CDR3 sequences detected, less than 15% appear once; the ten largest clones hold roughly a quarter. Sequencing was performed on PBMCs. The receptors originated from a woman aged 50 to 60 with HTLV-1-associated myelopathy (HAM/TSP).

In its sample, this clonotype was seen many times. Written as DNA, the CDR3 is TGCAGTGCTAGAGATCGAGCGGGGGGGCCCTTCAATGAGCAGTTCTTC. This translates into CSARDRAGGPFNEQFF. This sequence joins TRBV20-1 and TRBJ2-1, with TRBD2 matching 10 bases. The CDR3 contains 16 residues. After removal of 0 bases from V and 6 bases from J, the junction contained 8 bases not matched to a gene. Germline V lookup: CDR1 DFQATT, CDR2 SNEGSKA (reference sequence).

This clonotype has a count of ten or more. This chain joins TRBV12-3 or TRBV12-4 and TRBJ2-2; D unresolved. Trimming pared 1 base from V and 6 bases from J, leaving 3 bases between. This CDR3 has 12 residues. CDR3 residues: CASSLVPGELFF. The CDR3, as DNA: TGTGCCAGCAGTTTAGTCCCCGGGGAGCTGTTTTTT.

The chain links TRBV20-1 to TRBJ1-2; no clear D gene. Trimming left V 3 bases short and J 1 base short, with 12 bases between. This CDR3 comprises 14 residues. Germline V lookup: CDR1 DFQATT, CDR2 SNEGSKA (reference sequence). CDR3 sequence reads: CSASPSLNNYGYTF. The CDR3 DNA is TGCAGTGCTAGCCCCAGCCTTAATAACTATGGCTACACCTTC.